Each of the 2 T cell receptor beta chains below was sequenced from the same sample in a study of shared clonotypes between healthy human individuals. Measured with immunoSEQ multiplex PCR; TCRdb has only the in-frame clones, and not every one. Of 450,000 to 500,000 clones in the sample, over 70% are singletons; the top ten hold about 13%. Sequencing was done on a sample of PBMCs. Receptors originate from a woman aged 40 to 55 in good health. Some clones in this sample may be carry-over from other donors' samples.

This rearrangement joins TRBV28 to TRBJ1-2; TRBD1 agrees at 8 bases. V gave up 6 bases and J gave up 4 bases; unmatched junction bases: 10. Germline V gene data show CDR1 as MDHEN and CDR2 as SYDVKM. The CDR3 is 15 residues long. The CDR3 nucleotides are TGTGCCAGCAGGCCCGACAGGGGCGTGAGCTATGGCTACACCTTC. This gives the protein CASRPDRGVSYGYTF.

Only a few counts were recorded for this clone. V gene TRBV6-4 combines with J gene TRBJ2-2; D call uncertain. V lost 2 bases and J 3 bases, leaving 4 bases between the germline ends. This CDR3 comprises 13 residues. CDR1 is MRHNA and CDR2 is SNTAGT in the germline V gene. The CDR3 loop reads CASSDGYTGELFF. The CDR3 DNA sequence: TGTGCCAGCAGTGACGGGTACACCGGGGAGCTGTTTTTT.